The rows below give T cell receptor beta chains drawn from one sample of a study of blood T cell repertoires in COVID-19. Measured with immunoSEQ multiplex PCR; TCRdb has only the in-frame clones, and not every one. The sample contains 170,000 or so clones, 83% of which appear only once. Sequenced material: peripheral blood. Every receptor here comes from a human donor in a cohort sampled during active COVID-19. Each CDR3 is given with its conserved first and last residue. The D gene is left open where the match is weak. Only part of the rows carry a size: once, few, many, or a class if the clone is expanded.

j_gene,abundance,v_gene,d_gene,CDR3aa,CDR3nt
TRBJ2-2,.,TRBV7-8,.,CASSPGLTNTGELFF,TGTGCCAGCAGCCCAGGACTCACTAACACCGGGGAGCTGTTTTTT
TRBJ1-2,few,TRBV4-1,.,CASSQLSGPNYGYTF,TGCGCCAGCAGCCAACTCTCAGGCCCAAACTATGGCTACACCTTC
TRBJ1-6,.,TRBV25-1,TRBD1,CASSETGGTSPLHF,TGTGCCAGCAGTGAGACAGGGGGAACATCACCCCTCCACTTT
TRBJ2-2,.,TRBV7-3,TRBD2,CASSPGGTSATGELFF,TGTGCCAGCAGCCCCGGGGGGACCTCAGCCACCGGGGAGCTGTTTTTT
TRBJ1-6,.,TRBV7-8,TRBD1,CASSFGDRDNSPLHF,TGTGCCAGCAGCTTCGGGGACAGGGATAATTCACCCCTCCACTTT
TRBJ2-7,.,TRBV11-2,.,CASSPAGAYEQYF,TGTGCCAGCAGCCCGGCAGGGGCCTACGAGCAGTACTTC
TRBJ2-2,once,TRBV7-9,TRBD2,CASSLAPGLAGGTGELFF,TGTGCCAGCAGCTTAGCGCCCGGACTAGCGGGAGGAACCGGGGAGCTGTTTTTT
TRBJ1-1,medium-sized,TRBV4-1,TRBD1,CASSQVGQGINTEAFF,TGCGCCAGCAGCCAAGTTGGACAGGGGATTAACACTGAAGCTTTCTTT
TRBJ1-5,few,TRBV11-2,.,CASSLDRGGTQHF,TGTGCCAGCAGCTTAGATCGGGGAGGCACCCAGCATTTT
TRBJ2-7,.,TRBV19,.,CASSIGPTAYEQYF,TGTGCCAGTAGTATCGGTCCCACAGCCTACGAGCAGTACTTC
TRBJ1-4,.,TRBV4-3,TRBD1,CASSQGRGDEKLFF,TGCGCCAGCAGCCAAGGCAGGGGGGATGAAAAACTGTTTTTT
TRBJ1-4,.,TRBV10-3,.,CAISATQGSGEKLFF,TGTGCCATCAGTGCCACGCAAGGAAGCGGTGAAAAACTGTTTTTT
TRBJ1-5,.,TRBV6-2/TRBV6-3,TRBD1,CASTYSTGTFSNQPQHF,TGTGCCAGCACTTACTCGACAGGGACCTTTAGCAATCAGCCCCAGCATTTT
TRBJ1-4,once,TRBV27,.,CASSLIGGLATNEKLFF,TGTGCCAGCAGTTTAATAGGAGGACTGGCAACTAATGAAAAACTGTTTTTT
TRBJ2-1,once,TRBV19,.,CASSQYNEQFF,TGTGCCAGTAGTCAATACAATGAGCAGTTCTTC
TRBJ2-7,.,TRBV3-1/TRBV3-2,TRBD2,CASSATGLATEQYF,TGTGCCAGCAGCGCAACGGGACTAGCCACCGAGCAGTACTTC
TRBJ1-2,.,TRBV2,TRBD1,CASSRGQGRGYGYTF,TGTGCCAGCAGCCGTGGACAGGGGCGCGGCTATGGCTACACCTTC
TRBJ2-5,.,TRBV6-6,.,CASRRWAQETQYF,TGTGCCAGTCGCCGTTGGGCCCAAGAGACCCAGTACTTC
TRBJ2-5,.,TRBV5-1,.,CASSIGRSGRETQYF,TGCGCCAGCAGTATTGGGAGAAGCGGGCGAGAGACCCAGTACTTC
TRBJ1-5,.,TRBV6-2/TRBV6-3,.,CASSSREGLPTIRNQPQHF,TGTGCCAGCAGTTCTCGGGAAGGGCTCCCCACTATACGCAATCAGCCCCAGCATTTT
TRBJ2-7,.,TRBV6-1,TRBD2,CASSGSTSGRSYEQYF,TGTGCCAGCAGTGGATCTACTAGCGGGAGGTCCTACGAGCAGTACTTC
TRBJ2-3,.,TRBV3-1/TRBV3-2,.,CASSQDAVPSTDTQYF,TGTGCCAGCAGCCAAGACGCGGTGCCTAGCACAGATACGCAGTATTTT
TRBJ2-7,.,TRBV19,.,CASRRRGDGSYEQYF,TGTGCCAGTCGGCGCCGCGGGGACGGCTCCTACGAGCAGTACTTC
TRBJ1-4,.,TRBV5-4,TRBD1,CASSLGGTGHEKLFF,TGTGCCAGCAGCTTGGGCGGGACAGGGCATGAAAAACTGTTTTTT
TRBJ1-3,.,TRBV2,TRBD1,CASSRQGGPGNTIYF,TGTGCCAGCAGTAGACAGGGAGGTCCCGGAAACACCATATATTTT
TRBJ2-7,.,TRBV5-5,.,CASRDRDTGSYEQYF,TGTGCCAGCAGGGACCGGGACACCGGCTCCTACGAGCAGTACTTC
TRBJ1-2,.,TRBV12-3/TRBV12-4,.,CASSLGGNYGYTF,TGTGCCAGCAGTTTGGGCGGGAACTATGGCTACACCTTC
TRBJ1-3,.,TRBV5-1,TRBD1,CASSPGDRGAGNTIYF,TGCGCCAGCAGCCCGGGGGACAGGGGCGCTGGAAACACCATATATTTT
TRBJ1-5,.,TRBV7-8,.,CASSLDAGARHF,TGTGCCAGCAGCTTAGATGCGGGGGCAAGACATTTT
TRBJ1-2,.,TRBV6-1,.,CASSVADSYGYTF,TGTGCCAGCAGTGTAGCCGACAGTTATGGCTACACCTTC
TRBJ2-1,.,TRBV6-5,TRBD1,CASSTGQGRQFF,TGTGCCAGCAGTACCGGACAGGGGAGACAGTTCTTC
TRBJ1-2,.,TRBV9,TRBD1,CASSRDRRGNGYTF,TGTGCCAGCAGCCGGGACAGGAGAGGTAATGGCTACACCTTC
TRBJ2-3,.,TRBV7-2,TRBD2,CASSFTSGRPTDTQYF,TGTGCCAGCAGCTTTACCAGCGGGAGGCCCACAGATACGCAGTATTTT
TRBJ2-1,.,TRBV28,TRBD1,CASSLRGGQALRNEQFF,TGTGCCAGCAGTTTACGTGGGGGACAGGCGTTGCGGAATGAGCAGTTCTTC
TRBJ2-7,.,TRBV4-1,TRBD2,CASSPMTSGSPYEQYF,TGCGCCAGCAGCCCGATGACTAGCGGGAGCCCCTACGAGCAGTACTTC
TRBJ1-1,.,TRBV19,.,CASIREAAMNTEAFF,TGTGCCAGTATCAGAGAGGCGGCCATGAACACTGAAGCTTTCTTT
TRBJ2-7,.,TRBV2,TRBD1,CASSGTGPYEQYF,TGTGCCAGCAGTGGGACAGGACCTTACGAGCAGTACTTC
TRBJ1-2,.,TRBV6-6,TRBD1,CASKMGQYYGYTF,TGTGCCAGCAAGATGGGACAGTACTATGGCTACACCTTC
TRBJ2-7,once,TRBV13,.,CASSLDQRLLYEQYF,TGTGCCAGCAGCTTAGACCAGCGGCTCTTATACGAGCAGTACTTC
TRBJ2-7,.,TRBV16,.,CASSQLGQGEQYF,TGTGCCAGCAGCCAATTGGGGCAGGGCGAGCAGTACTTC
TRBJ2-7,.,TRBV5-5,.,CASSYGHGYEQYF,TGTGCCAGCAGCTACGGACACGGATACGAGCAGTACTTC
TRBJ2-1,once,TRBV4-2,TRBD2,CASSQDIPASGGAREQFF,TGTGCCAGCAGCCAAGATATACCCGCTAGCGGGGGGGCTCGAGAGCAGTTCTTC